This record looks at one T cell receptor beta chain sequence and its context. The target antigen is unknown. This entry belongs to a study of cytomegalovirus exposure and HLA in healthy donors. Study-wide background: The 110 million or so unique TCR beta sequences, from roughly 180 million T cells, were found by an earlier analysis. General study points: Most likely, a cluster of highly shared sequence variants arose as a sequencing artifact. There were some V segments, including TRBV6-2 and TRBV6-3, excluded as indistinguishable. Later work showed greater clonal expansion in HLA-associated TCR beta chains than in equally common others.

The J segment lost 1 base and the V segment lost 1 base, leaving 9 bases of the junction unmatched. The germline V gene encodes CDR1 MDHEN and CDR2 SYDVKM. The CDR3 sequence is 17 residues long. Both 60 Vbeta primers and 13 Jbeta primers went into the PCR. Here immunoSEQ multiplex PCR was the method, and the copy in TCRdb shows in-frame clones only, minus some. The sample shows over 100,000 clones, roughly 80% of them seen only once. Sequencing input: PBMCs. The chain recombines TRBV28 with TRBJ2-5; 7 bases align to TRBD1. This clonotype was sampled from a male donor in good health and CMV-seronegative. DNA of the CDR3: TGTGCCAGCAGTTTATTCCAGACAGGGACGACCCAAGAGACCCAGTACTTC. It is translated as CASSLFQTGTTQETQYF.